These 14 T cell receptor beta chains were all obtained from the same sample, sequenced in a study of T cell responses to AZD1222 COVID-19 vaccine (dated by TCRdb to 2020 to 2022). This sample's time point label indicates: baseline before first vaccination. Preparation of the library involved the immunoSEQ multiplex PCR assay. Entries here come from immuneACCESS through TCRdb and include only in-frame sequences with V and J called. Some clones fail to appear in such tables; in the studies checked, an unresolved V gene covers under half of the shortfall, and the cause of the remainder is unknown. The sample table lists approximately 100,000 clones, around 94% of them with a count of one. Of the sample, 2% to 2.5% is held by the ten largest clones. Specimen: peripheral blood, collected on day 0 of AZD1222 vaccination. Receptor source: an adult in good health.

The chain couples TRBV6-5 to TRBJ1-1; a weak D match, TRBD1 (6 bases). V lost 7 bases and J 10 bases, leaving 25 bases between the germline ends. This CDR3 contains 15 residues. Germline assignment: CDR1 MNHEY and CDR2 SVGAGI. CDR3 DNA sequence: TGTGCCAGCACCTTTGATCTCAGGTCCGGAGGGGGAGCTTTCTTT. Protein sequence: CASTFDLRSGGGAFF.

The V call is TRBV19, the J call TRBJ2-7, with 8 bases identical to TRBD2. This CDR3 contains 12 residues. J gave up 12 bases and V 3 bases, and 7 bases lay outside the gene matches. Germline V gene lookup returns CDR1 LNHDA and CDR2 SQIVND (reference sequence). The CDR3 protein is CASSIPAGATYF. DNA for the CDR3: TGTGCCAGTAGTATTCCAGCGGGGGCGACGTACTTC. The variable domain in full, completed from reference TRBV19 and TRBJ2-7, reads DGGITQSPKYLFRKEGQNVTLSCEQNLNHDAMYWYRQDPGQGLRLIYYSQIVNDFQKGDIAEGYSVSREKKESFPLTVTSAQKNPTAFYLCASSIPAGATYFGPGTRLTVT.

This rearrangement joins TRBV30 to TRBJ2-7; 9 bases agree with TRBD1. The CDR3 is 13 residues long. Germline CDR1 GTSNPN, CDR2 SVGIG (reference sequence). The J segment lost 6 bases and the V segment lost 6 bases, leaving 9 bases of the junction unmatched. The CDR3 bases are TGTGCCTGCCTCGGGACAGGGAGGTTCGAGCAGTACTTC. Translation: CACLGTGRFEQYF.

The rearrangement joins TRBV5-6 to TRBJ1-2, with no clear D. The CDR3 spans 13 residues. Germline values: CDR1 SGHDT, CDR2 YYEEEE. The V end was cut by 4 bases, the J end by 5 bases, with 12 bases between. The CDR3 spells CASSLTGLYGYTF. CDR3 bases: TGTGCCAGCAGCCTGACCGGATTGTATGGCTACACCTTC.

V gene TRBV2 combines with J gene TRBJ1-5; D might be TRBD1 (6 bases). V dropped 1 base and J dropped 5 bases, with 9 bases sitting between them. The length of the CDR3 is 14 residues. The germline V gene has CDR1 SNHLY and CDR2 FYNNEI. The CDR3 loop is CASSEERGYQPQHF. CDR3 coding DNA: TGTGCCAGCAGTGAAGAAAGGGGGTATCAGCCCCAGCATTTT.

The gene calls are TRBV19 and TRBJ2-7; the match to TRBD2 covers 9 bases. Trimming at V came to 3 bases and at J to 7 bases, leaving 7 bases not matched to a gene. The length of the CDR3 is 14 residues. The V gene's germline CDR1 is LNHDA and CDR2 SQIVND (reference sequence). The CDR3 here is CASSMTSGPQEQYF. In nucleotides, the CDR3 is TGTGCCAGTAGTATGACTAGCGGACCTCAGGAGCAGTACTTC.

This clone was seen only once. Written as DNA, the CDR3 is TGTGCCAGCAGTGCAGGGGCTAACTATGGCTACACCTTC. This encodes CASSAGANYGYTF. The chain combines TRBV6-6 with TRBJ1-2; a possible D gene is TRBD1 (6 bases). This CDR3 comprises 13 residues. Germline V gives CDR1 MNHNY, CDR2 SVGAGI (reference sequence). V lost 5 bases and J 0 bases, leaving 7 bases between the germline ends.

This chain connects TRBV12-3 or TRBV12-4 to TRBJ1-1; D is perhaps TRBD1 (5 bases). Trimming took 8 bases from V and 6 from J, leaving 16 bases between them. This CDR3 has 13 residues. The chain's CDR3 is CASGMGRQSEAFF. CDR3 nucleotides: TGTGCCAGCGGCATGGGACGCCAGTCTGAAGCTTTCTTT.

This clone has just one count. The chain uses TRBV18 and TRBJ1-5, with TRBD1 matching over 7 bases. This CDR3 has 13 amino acids. Trimming took 3 bases from V and 4 from J; bases not matched to a gene: 0. Germline V gene sequence: CDR1 KGHSH, CDR2 LQKENI. The CDR3 sequence: CASSPTGNQPQHF. The DNA of the CDR3 is TGTGCCAGCTCACCGACAGGGAATCAGCCCCAGCATTTT.

J is TRBJ2-5 and V is TRBV5-1; D may be TRBD1 or TRBD2 (6 bases each). Trimming removed 0 bases from V and 4 bases from J, with 10 bases in between. The CDR3 covers 14 residues. From germline, CDR1 is SGHRS and CDR2 YFSETQ. The chain's CDR3 is CASSLAGAGETQYF. The CDR3 coding sequence is TGCGCCAGCAGCTTGGCGGGGGCGGGAGAGACCCAGTACTTC.

The V and J genes are TRBV5-6 and TRBJ1-2; TRBD1 aligns across 9 bases. V was clipped by 3 bases and J by 8 bases; unmatched bases: 8. Germline assignment: CDR1 SGHDT and CDR2 YYEEEE. There are 14 residues in the CDR3. This chain's CDR3 is CASSWGDRAGGYTF. CDR3 sequence (DNA): TGTGCCAGCAGCTGGGGGGACAGGGCCGGGGGCTACACCTTC. Full variable domain (missing parts from reference TRBV5-6 and TRBJ1-2): DAGVTQSPTHLIKTRGQQVTLRCSPKSGHDTVSWYQQALGQGPQFIFQYYEEEERQRGNFPDRFSGHQFPNYSSELNVNALLLGDSALYLCASSWGDRAGGYTFGSGTRLTVV.

DNA of the CDR3: TGTGCCTGGAGCGACGGTGCCGGGAATGTTAATGAGCAGTTCTTC. It is translated as CAWSDGAGNVNEQFF. The J gene is TRBJ2-1, the V gene TRBV30; perhaps TRBD2 as D (5 bases). Germline assignment: CDR1 GTSNPN and CDR2 SVGIG (reference sequence). This CDR3 comprises 15 residues. V gave up 3 bases and J gave up 7 bases, with 19 bases separating them. The full variable domain, in which reference TRBV30 and TRBJ2-1 provide the parts outside the CDR3, is SQTIHQWPATLVQPVGSPLSLECTVEGTSNPNLYWYRQAAGRGLQLLFYSVGIGQISSEVPQNLSASRPQDRQFILSSKKLLLSDSGFYLCAWSDGAGNVNEQFFGPGTRLTVL.

The chain uses TRBV28 and TRBJ2-3; 8 nucleotides align to TRBD1. The CDR3 length is 14 residues. V lost 6 bases, J lost 3 bases, and 5 bases stayed unmatched. Germline V gene data show CDR1 as MDHEN and CDR2 as SYDVKM. CDR3 region: CASRDRVRTDTQYF. CDR3 nucleotide sequence: TGTGCCAGCAGGGACAGGGTTAGAACAGATACGCAGTATTTT.

The chain joins TRBV6-5 to TRBJ1-2; tentative D call: TRBD1 (5 bases). CDR3 length equals 13 residues. Trimming shortened V by 6 bases and J by 5 bases, and 13 bases separated the two germline ends. Germline CDR1 MNHEY, CDR2 SVGAGI. As DNA, the CDR3 is TGTGCCAGCAGGGGTGGGGCATCATATGGCTACACCTTC. It codes for CASRGGASYGYTF.